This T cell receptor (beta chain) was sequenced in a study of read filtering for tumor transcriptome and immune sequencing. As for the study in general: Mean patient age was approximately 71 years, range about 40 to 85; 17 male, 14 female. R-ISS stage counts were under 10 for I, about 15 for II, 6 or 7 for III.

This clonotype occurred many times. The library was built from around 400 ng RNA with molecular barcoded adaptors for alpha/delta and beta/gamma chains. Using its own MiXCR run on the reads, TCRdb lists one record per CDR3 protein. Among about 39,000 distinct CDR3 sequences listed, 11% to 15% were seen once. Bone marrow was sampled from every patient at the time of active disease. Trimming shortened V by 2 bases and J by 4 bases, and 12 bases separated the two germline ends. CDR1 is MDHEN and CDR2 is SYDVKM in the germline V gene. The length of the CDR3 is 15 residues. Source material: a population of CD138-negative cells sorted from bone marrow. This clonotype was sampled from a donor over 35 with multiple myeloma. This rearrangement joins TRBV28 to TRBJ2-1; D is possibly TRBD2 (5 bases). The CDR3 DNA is TGTGCCAGCAGTTTAGTTCAAGGACTGTACAATGAGCAGTTCTTC. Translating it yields CASSLVQGLYNEQFF.